Each of the 24 T cell receptor beta chains below was sequenced from the same sample in a study of blood T cell repertoires in COVID-19. Generated by immunoSEQ multiplex PCR, the TCRdb table keeps only in-frame clones and is missing some. The table records some 30,000 clones, approximately 85% of them present only once. Sequencing input: peripheral blood. The receptors originated from a man aged 55 to 70 with active COVID-19.

As to this clone: Other DNA sequences of this sample code for an identical CDR3. The V gene is TRBV7-9, the J gene TRBJ2-2; unclear D gene. In germline, CDR1 is SEHNR, CDR2 FQNEAQ (reference sequence). Trimming cost V 8 bases and J 3 bases, with 16 bases left between them. The CDR3 consists of 15 residues. CDR3 bases: TGTGCCAGCCACGATGGAGCGTACCACACCGGGGAGCTGTTTTTT. Translating it yields CASHDGAYHTGELFF.

The chain employs TRBV5-6 and TRBJ2-1; 7 positions agree with TRBD2. Germline lookup yields CDR1 SGHDT and CDR2 YYEEEE. V shed 0 bases, J shed 8 bases, and the junction held 11 bases outside the gene matches. This CDR3 region has 16 residues. The CDR3 region has the DNA TGTGCCAGCAGCTTGGCAGTGCTAGCGGAGGTGGATGAGCAGTTCTTC. It yields the protein CASSLAVLAEVDEQFF. Drawing the rest from reference TRBV5-6 and TRBJ2-1, the complete variable domain is DAGVTQSPTHLIKTRGQQVTLRCSPKSGHDTVSWYQQALGQGPQFIFQYYEEEERQRGNFPDRFSGHQFPNYSSELNVNALLLGDSALYLCASSLAVLAEVDEQFFGPGTRLTVL.

The V call is TRBV12-3 or TRBV12-4, the J call TRBJ1-5, with 8 positions matching TRBD1. CDR3 length: 11 amino acids. V trimming: 4 bases; J trimming: 14 bases; junction bases outside the gene matches: 4. The CDR3 sequence: CASSSSGQEHF. The CDR3 region has the DNA TGTGCCAGCAGTTCGTCGGGACAGGAGCATTTT.

The V and J genes are TRBV5-6 and TRBJ1-6; 7 nucleotides align to TRBD1. V was clipped by 2 bases and J by 4 bases; unmatched bases: 15. Looked up from germline, CDR1 is SGHDT and CDR2 is YYEEEE. The CDR3 totals 19 residues. CDR3 sequence: CASSFLRRGQPIYNSPLHF. In DNA, the CDR3 is TGTGCCAGCAGCTTCCTCAGACGGGGACAGCCGATTTATAATTCACCCCTCCACTTT.

The CDR3 nucleotides are TGTGCCACCAGCAGAGAAGGGCGGGGGAACACAGATACGCAGTATTTT. Its protein is CATSREGRGNTDTQYF. The genes are TRBV15 and TRBJ2-3, with 7 bases matching TRBD2. Germline loops: CDR1 LNHNV, CDR2 YYDKDF (reference sequence). V lost 0 bases, J lost 2 bases, and 5 bases stayed unmatched. This CDR3 is built from 16 residues.

CDR3 loop: CASSAGGHTTYEQYF. The CDR3, as DNA: TGTGCCAGTAGTGCAGGGGGCCATACGACCTACGAGCAGTACTTC. The rearrangement links TRBV19 to TRBJ2-7; TRBD1 aligns across 8 bases. Trimming removed 5 bases from V and 2 bases from J; junction bases left unmatched: 8. Germline V lookup: CDR1 LNHDA, CDR2 SQIVND (reference sequence). The CDR3 consists of 15 residues.

The rearrangement links TRBV3-1 (or the pseudogene TRBV3-2) to TRBJ1-6; D might be TRBD1 (6 bases). The germline V gene encodes CDR1 LGHDT and CDR2 YNNKEL (reference sequence). With 3 bases removed from V and 14 bases from J, the gap between germline ends came to 17 bases. This CDR3 contains 14 residues. The DNA of the CDR3 is TGTGCCAGCAGCCAGAGGGGCCCTAGGGGGACCCTCCACTTT. As protein: CASSQRGPRGTLHF.

The chain has TRBV18 and TRBJ2-7, with D possibly TRBD1 on 6 matching bases. The CDR3 consists of 14 residues. Per germline, CDR1 KGHSH and CDR2 LQKENI. Trimming took off 3 bases at V and 8 bases at J, with 17 bases between the two ends. The CDR3 nucleotides read TGTGCCAGCTCACCGGGAGAGGGGGTGAGGCAGCAGTACGTC. Translated: CASSPGEGVRQQYV.

With regard to this clone: The CDR3 does not end in the conserved phenylalanine or tryptophan, so this is likely a read error. The DNA is left out, because the CDR3 cannot be placed on it with certainty; the CDR3 is given as TCRdb lists it. V and J are TRBV5-4 and TRBJ1-3. The CDR3 is 11 residues long, counting both termini. From germline, CDR1 is SGHNT and CDR2 YYREEE (reference sequence). The CDR3 sequence is CASTGDTGTAI.

The J gene is TRBJ2-7, the V gene TRBV5-6, with D unresolved. The CDR3 covers 13 residues. The V end was cut by 1 base, the J end by 2 bases, with 7 bases between. The germline gives CDR1 SGHDT, CDR2 YYEEEE. CDR3 residues: CASSLRVTYEQYV. CDR3 sequence (DNA): TGTGCCAGCAGCTTGCGAGTTACCTACGAGCAGTACGTC.

The chain links TRBV19 to TRBJ1-1; D remains ambiguous. The CDR3 contains 13 residues. The V end lost 9 bases, the J end lost 1 base, and 12 bases lay between the germline ends. The V gene's germline CDR1 is LNHDA and CDR2 SQIVND (reference sequence). The CDR3 region is CASRRTANTEAFF. The CDR3 nucleotides are TGTGCCAGCCGGAGGACGGCGAACACTGAAGCTTTCTTT.

This rearrangement joins TRBV7-3 to TRBJ2-2; D gene ambiguous. Germline V CDR1 and CDR2: SGHTA, FQGTGA. The germline V and J ends were trimmed by 1 base and 2 bases, with 11 bases remaining between them. The CDR3 runs 16 residues. CDR3 coding DNA: TGTGCCAGCAGCTTAAATATCTACCCTAACACCGGGGAGCTGTTTTTT. It yields the protein CASSLNIYPNTGELFF.

In DNA form, the CDR3 reads TGTGCCAGCAGTCTCGGTTTATTGCCCCAGCATTTT. It specifies CASSLGLLPQHF. The V and J genes are TRBV12-3 or TRBV12-4 and TRBJ1-5; D is ambiguous. There are 12 residues in the CDR3. With 5 bases removed from V and 9 bases from J, the gap between germline ends came to 11 bases.

This chain connects TRBV9 to TRBJ2-2; TRBD2 agrees at 11 bases. V trimming: 3 bases; J trimming: 0 bases; junction bases outside the gene matches: 7. Germline V gene sequence: CDR1 SGDLS, CDR2 YYNGEE. The CDR3 spans 18 residues. CDR3 sequence (DNA): TGTGCCAGCAGCGCGCGGGGGACTAGCGGTCCGAACACCGGGGAGCTGTTTTTT. Translating gives CASSARGTSGPNTGELFF.

The V gene is TRBV9, the J gene TRBJ2-3, with 10 bases identical to TRBD2. Germline CDR1 and CDR2: SGDLS and YYNGEE. The CDR3 is 14 residues long. The V gene end was trimmed by 7 bases and the J gene end by 6 bases; junction bases not matched to a gene: 8. CDR3 sequence reads: CASGRTSGDDTQYF. The CDR3, as DNA: TGTGCCAGCGGTAGGACTAGCGGTGACGATACGCAGTATTTT.

The chain employs TRBV29-1 and TRBJ2-1; 11 nucleotides agree with TRBD1. V shed 7 bases and J 7 bases; nucleotides not matched to a gene: 9. CDR3 length equals 14 residues. The germline V gene encodes CDR1 SQVTM and CDR2 ANQGSEA. As DNA, the CDR3 is TGCAGCGACCGGACAGGGGGCGCCCGGAATGAGCAGTTCTTC. Amino acids: CSDRTGGARNEQFF.

V usage is TRBV15 and J usage is TRBJ2-3; 8 positions match TRBD2. V gave up 0 bases and J gave up 8 bases; unmatched junction bases: 19. Germline assignment: CDR1 LNHNV and CDR2 YYDKDF (reference sequence). This CDR3 is 19 amino acids long. The CDR3 sequence is CATSRDQGITSRAGGTQYF. The CDR3 bases are TGTGCCACCAGCAGAGATCAGGGGATTACTAGTCGGGCGGGGGGTACGCAGTATTTT.

The V and J genes are TRBV3-1 (or the pseudogene TRBV3-2) and TRBJ2-5; possibly TRBD2 for D (6 bases). V lost 4 bases and J 3 bases, leaving 15 bases between the germline ends. Germline assignment: CDR1 LGHDT and CDR2 YNNKEL (reference sequence). The CDR3 has 15 amino acids. In DNA, the CDR3 is TGTGCCAGCAGCCCCGGGACTTTTTACGAAGAGACCCAGTACTTC. Encoded protein: CASSPGTFYEETQYF.

The rearrangement uses TRBV5-1 and TRBJ2-3; 16 positions match TRBD2. CDR1 SGHRS and CDR2 YFSETQ come from the germline V gene. Unmatched junction bases numbered 3, after V lost 4 bases and J lost 4 bases. CDR3 length: 16 residues. CDR3 coding DNA: TGCGCCAGCAGCCCGGGACTAGCGGGAGGGCCAGATACGCAGTATTTT. Translation gives CASSPGLAGGPDTQYF.

The chain couples TRBV18 to TRBJ2-3; 12 bases are shared with TRBD2. CDR3 length: 22 amino acids. Germline V gene sequence: CDR1 KGHSH, CDR2 LQKENI. Unmatched junction bases numbered 18, after V lost 2 bases and J lost 0 bases. Written as DNA, the CDR3 is TGTGCCAGCTCACCAGGACAAACGGGACTAGCGGGCGCGGTAAAAAGCACAGATACGCAGTATTTT. This translates into CASSPGQTGLAGAVKSTDTQYF.

The chain couples TRBV27 to TRBJ2-1, with 12 bases fitting TRBD2. The germline gives CDR1 MNHEY, CDR2 SMNVEV (reference sequence). J lost 9 bases, V lost 2 bases, and 2 bases had no gene match. The CDR3 is 14 residues long. CDR3 in DNA: TGTGCCAGCAGTTTACTAGCGGGAGGGCCTGAGCAGTTCTTC. This gives the protein CASSLLAGGPEQFF.

This clone came up once. The chain has TRBV2 and TRBJ1-1, with 8 bases fitting TRBD1. The CDR3 is 15 residues long. J lost 1 base, V lost 5 bases, and 6 bases had no gene match. Germline V lookup: CDR1 SNHLY, CDR2 FYNNEI. The CDR3 loop reads CASSKTGASNTEAFF. DNA of the CDR3: TGTGCCAGCAGTAAGACAGGGGCCTCGAACACTGAAGCTTTCTTT. Full variable domain (missing parts from reference TRBV2 and TRBJ1-1): EPEVTQTPSHQVTQMGQEVILRCVPISNHLYFYWYRQILGQKVEFLVSFYNNEISEKSEIFDDQFSVERPDGSNFTLKIRSTKLEDSAMYFCASSKTGASNTEAFFGQGTRLTVV.

This clone has a handful of counts. CDR3 loop: CSDRLSGSETQYF. For the CDR3, the DNA is TGCAGCGACCGTCTTAGCGGGAGTGAGACCCAGTACTTC. The chain recombines TRBV29-1 with TRBJ2-5; 9 nucleotides line up with TRBD2. Germline assignment: CDR1 SQVTM and CDR2 ANQGSEA. The CDR3 has 13 residues. Trimming took 7 bases from V and 5 from J; bases not matched to a gene: 8.

The chain links TRBV2 to TRBJ2-1, with 8 positions matching TRBD2. V lost 6 bases to trimming and J lost 4 bases; unmatched junction nucleotides: 5. The CDR3 extends over 14 amino acids. CDR1 and CDR2 from the germline V gene are SNHLY and FYNNEI. CDR3 DNA: TGTGCCAGCAGCGCGGGACTAGGGTACAATGAGCAGTTCTTC. It encodes CASSAGLGYNEQFF.